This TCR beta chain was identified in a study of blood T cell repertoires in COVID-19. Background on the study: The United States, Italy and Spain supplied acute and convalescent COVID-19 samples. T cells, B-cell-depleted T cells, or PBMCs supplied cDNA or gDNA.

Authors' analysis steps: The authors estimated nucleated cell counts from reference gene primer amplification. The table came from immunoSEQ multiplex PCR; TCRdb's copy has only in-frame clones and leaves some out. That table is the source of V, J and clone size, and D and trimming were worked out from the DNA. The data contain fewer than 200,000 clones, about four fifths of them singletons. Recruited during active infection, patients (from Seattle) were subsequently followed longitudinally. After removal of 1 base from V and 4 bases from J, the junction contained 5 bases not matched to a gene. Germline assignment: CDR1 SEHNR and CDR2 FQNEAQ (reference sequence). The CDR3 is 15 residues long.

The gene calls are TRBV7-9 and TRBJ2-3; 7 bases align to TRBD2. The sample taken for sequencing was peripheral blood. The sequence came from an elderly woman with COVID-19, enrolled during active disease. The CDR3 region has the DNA TGTGCCAGCAGCTTAGTGGCGGGGGTCGCAGATACGCAGTATTTT. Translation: CASSLVAGVADTQYF.